This T cell receptor (beta chain) was recorded in a study of blood T cell repertoires in COVID-19. Study context: From the United States, Italy and Spain came samples of acute and convalescent COVID-19. T cells, B-cell-depleted T cells, or PBMCs provided the cDNA or gDNA that served as material.

Methods used by the authors: Estimation of nucleated cell counts relied on the amplification of reference gene primers. Assay: immunoSEQ multiplex PCR; the TCRdb copy retains only in-frame clones and omits some. V and J calls and clone size come straight from that table; D and trimming were deduced from the DNA. Of 50,000 to 60,000 clones in the sample, around nine tenths were seen once. This clonotype originated in a human donor with active COVID-19. The donor label of this sample is uncertain. The source material was peripheral blood.

CDR3 protein: CASSQGIRNQPQHF. The DNA for the CDR3 is TGTGCCAGCAGTCAGGGAATTCGGAATCAGCCCCAGCATTTT. V is TRBV28 and J is TRBJ1-5; TRBD1 is a possible D gene (5 bases). Trimming took off 5 bases at V and 4 bases at J, with 12 bases between the two ends. Germline CDR1 and CDR2: MDHEN and SYDVKM. CDR3 length: 14 amino acids.